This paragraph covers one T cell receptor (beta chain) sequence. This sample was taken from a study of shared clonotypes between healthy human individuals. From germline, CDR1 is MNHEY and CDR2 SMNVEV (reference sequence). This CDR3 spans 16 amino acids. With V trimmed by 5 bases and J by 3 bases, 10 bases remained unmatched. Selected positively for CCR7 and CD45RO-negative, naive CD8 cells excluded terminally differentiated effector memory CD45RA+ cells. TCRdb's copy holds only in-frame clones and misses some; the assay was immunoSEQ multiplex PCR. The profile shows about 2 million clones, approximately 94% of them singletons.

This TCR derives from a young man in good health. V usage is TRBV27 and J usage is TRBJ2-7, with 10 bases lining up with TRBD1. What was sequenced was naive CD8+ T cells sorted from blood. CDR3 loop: CASSPLSGTGDYEQYF. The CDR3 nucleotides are TGTGCCAGCAGTCCCCTCAGTGGGACAGGGGACTACGAGCAGTACTTC.